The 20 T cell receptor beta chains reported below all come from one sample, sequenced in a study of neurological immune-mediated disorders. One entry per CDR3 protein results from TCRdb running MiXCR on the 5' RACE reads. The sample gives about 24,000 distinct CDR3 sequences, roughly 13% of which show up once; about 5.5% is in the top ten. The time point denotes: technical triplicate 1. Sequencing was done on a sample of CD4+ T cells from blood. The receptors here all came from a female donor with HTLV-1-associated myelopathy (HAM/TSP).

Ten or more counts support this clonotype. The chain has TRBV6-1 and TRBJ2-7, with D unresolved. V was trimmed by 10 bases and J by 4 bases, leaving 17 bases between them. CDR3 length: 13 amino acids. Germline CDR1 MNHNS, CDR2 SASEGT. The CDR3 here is CANTQVIGYEQYF. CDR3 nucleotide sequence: TGTGCCAACACCCAGGTAATCGGGTACGAGCAGTACTTC.

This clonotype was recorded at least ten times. CDR3 residues: CAWVAQGGSPLHF. CDR3 coding DNA: TGTGCCTGGGTAGCACAGGGTGGTTCACCCCTCCACTTT. The chain combines TRBV30 with TRBJ1-6, with D perhaps TRBD1 (6 bases). The CDR3 is made up of 13 amino acids. Per the germline V gene, CDR1 is GTSNPN and CDR2 is SVGIG (reference sequence). Trimming took off 5 bases at V and 9 bases at J, with 14 bases between the two ends. The variable domain in full, with the rest retrieved from reference TRBV30 and TRBJ1-6, is SQTIHQWPATLVQPVGSPLSLECTVEGTSNPNLYWYRQAAGRGLQLLFYSVGIGQISSEVPQNLSASRPQDRQFILSSKKLLLSDSGFYLCAWVAQGGSPLHFGNGTRLTVT.

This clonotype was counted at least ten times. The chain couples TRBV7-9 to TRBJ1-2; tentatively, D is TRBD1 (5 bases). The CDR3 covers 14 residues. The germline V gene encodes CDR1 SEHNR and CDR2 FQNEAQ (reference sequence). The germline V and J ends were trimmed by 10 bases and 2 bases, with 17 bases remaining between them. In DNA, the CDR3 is TGTGCCACCACAGCGCATACAGGAAACTATGGCTACACCTTC. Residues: CATTAHTGNYGYTF. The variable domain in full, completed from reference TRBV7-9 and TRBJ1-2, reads DTGVSQNPRHKITKRGQNVTFRCDPISEHNRLYWYRQTLGQGPEFLTYFQNEAQLEKSRLLSDRFSAERPKGSFSTLEIQRTEQGDSAMYLCATTAHTGNYGYTFGSGTRLTVV.

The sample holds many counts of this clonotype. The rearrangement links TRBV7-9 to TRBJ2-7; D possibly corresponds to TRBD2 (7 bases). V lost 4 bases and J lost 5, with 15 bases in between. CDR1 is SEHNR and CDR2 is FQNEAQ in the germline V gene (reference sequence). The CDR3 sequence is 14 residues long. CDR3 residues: CASSYYGGQNEQYF. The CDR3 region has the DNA TGTGCCAGCAGCTATTACGGGGGGCAGAACGAGCAGTACTTC. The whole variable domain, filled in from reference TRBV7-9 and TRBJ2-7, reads DTGVSQNPRHKITKRGQNVTFRCDPISEHNRLYWYRQTLGQGPEFLTYFQNEAQLEKSRLLSDRFSAERPKGSFSTLEIQRTEQGDSAMYLCASSYYGGQNEQYFGPGTRLTVT.

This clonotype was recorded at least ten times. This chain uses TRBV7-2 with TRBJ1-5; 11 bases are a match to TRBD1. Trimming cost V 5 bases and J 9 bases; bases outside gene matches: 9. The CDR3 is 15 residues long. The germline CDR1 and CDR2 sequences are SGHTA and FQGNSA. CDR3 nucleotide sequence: TGTGCCAGCAGCGTGGACAGGGGGCTGACTGGGCCCCAGCATTTT. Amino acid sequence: CASSVDRGLTGPQHF.

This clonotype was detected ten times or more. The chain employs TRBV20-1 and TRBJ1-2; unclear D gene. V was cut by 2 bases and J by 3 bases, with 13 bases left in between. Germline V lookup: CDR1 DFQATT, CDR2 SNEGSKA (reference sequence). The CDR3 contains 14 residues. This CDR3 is CSARRISGDYGYTF. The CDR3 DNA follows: TGCAGTGCTAGAAGGATTTCCGGGGACTATGGCTACACCTTC.

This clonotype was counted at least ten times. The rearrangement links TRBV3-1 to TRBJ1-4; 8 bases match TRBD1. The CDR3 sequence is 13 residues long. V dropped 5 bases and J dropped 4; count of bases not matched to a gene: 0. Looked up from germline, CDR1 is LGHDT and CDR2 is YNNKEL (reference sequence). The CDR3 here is CASSGQGNEKLFF. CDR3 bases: TGTGCCAGCAGCGGACAGGGTAATGAAAAACTGTTTTTT.

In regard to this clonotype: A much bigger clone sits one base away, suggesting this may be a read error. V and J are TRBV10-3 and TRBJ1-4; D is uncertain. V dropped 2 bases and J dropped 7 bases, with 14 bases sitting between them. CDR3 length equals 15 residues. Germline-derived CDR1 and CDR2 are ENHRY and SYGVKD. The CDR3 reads CAISEPQVAVEKLFF. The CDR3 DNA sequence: TGTGCCATCAGTGAGCCTCAGGTGGCGGTTGAAAAACTGTTTTTT.

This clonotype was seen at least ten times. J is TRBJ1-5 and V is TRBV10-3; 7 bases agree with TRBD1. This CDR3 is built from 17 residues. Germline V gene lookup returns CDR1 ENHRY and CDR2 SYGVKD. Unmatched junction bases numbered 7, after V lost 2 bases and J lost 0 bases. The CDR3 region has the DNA TGTGCCATCAGTGAGGACAGGGCGGCTAATAGCAATCAGCCCCAGCATTTT. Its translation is CAISEDRAANSNQPQHF.

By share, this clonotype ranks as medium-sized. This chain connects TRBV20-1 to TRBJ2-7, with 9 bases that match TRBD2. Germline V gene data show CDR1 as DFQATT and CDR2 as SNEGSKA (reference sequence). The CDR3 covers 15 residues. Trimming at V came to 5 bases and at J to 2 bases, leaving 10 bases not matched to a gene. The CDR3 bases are TGCAGTGCTCACAGCGGGGGGACTTTGACCTACGAGCAGTACTTC. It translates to CSAHSGGTLTYEQYF.

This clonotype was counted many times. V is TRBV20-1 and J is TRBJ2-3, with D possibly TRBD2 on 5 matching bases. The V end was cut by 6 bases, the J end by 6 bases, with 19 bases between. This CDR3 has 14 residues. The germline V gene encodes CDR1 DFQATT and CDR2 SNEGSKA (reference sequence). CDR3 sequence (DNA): TGCAGTGCCAACGGGGTCTCCTATAGGGATACGCAGTATTTT. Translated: CSANGVSYRDTQYF.

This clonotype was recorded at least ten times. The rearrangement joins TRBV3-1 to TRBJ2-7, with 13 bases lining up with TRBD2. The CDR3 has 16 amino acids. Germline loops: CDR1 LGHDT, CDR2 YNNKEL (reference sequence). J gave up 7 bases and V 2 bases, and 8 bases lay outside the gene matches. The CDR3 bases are TGTGCCAGCAGCCAATTACCGGGACTAGCGGGAAATGAGCAGTACTTC. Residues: CASSQLPGLAGNEQYF.

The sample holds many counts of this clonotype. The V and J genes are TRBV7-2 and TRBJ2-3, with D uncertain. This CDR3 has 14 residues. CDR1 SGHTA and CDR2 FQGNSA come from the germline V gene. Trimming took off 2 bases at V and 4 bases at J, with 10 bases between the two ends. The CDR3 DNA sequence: TGTGCCAGCAGCTTAACAAGGATTTCAGATACGCAGTATTTT. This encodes CASSLTRISDTQYF.

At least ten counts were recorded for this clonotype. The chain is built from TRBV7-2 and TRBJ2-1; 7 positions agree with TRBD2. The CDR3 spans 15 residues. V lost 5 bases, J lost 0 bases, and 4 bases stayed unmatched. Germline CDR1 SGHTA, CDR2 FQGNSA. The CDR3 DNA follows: TGTGCCAGCAGCGCCGAGCGGGGCTCCTACAATGAGCAGTTCTTC. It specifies CASSAERGSYNEQFF.

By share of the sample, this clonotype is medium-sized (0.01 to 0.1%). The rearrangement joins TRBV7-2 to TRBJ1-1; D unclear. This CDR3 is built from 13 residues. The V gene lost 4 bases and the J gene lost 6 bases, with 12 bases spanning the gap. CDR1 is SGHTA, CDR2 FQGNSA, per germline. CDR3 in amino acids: CASSSYLAAEAFF. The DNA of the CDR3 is TGTGCCAGCAGCTCTTATCTTGCGGCTGAAGCTTTCTTT.

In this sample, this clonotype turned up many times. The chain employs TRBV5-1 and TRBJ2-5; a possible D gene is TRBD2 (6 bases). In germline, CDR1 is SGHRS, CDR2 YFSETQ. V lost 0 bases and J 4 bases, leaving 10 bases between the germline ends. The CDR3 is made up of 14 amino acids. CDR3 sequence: CASSLVGTLETQYF. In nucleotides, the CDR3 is TGCGCCAGCAGCTTGGTTGGGACTCTAGAGACCCAGTACTTC.

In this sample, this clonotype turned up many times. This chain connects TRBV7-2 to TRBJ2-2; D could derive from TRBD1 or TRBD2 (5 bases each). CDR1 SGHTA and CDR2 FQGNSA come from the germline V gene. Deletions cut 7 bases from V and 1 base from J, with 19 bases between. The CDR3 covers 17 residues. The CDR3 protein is CASTRDPEAVNTGELFF. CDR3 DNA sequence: TGTGCCAGCACCCGGGACCCCGAGGCGGTGAACACCGGGGAGCTGTTTTTT.

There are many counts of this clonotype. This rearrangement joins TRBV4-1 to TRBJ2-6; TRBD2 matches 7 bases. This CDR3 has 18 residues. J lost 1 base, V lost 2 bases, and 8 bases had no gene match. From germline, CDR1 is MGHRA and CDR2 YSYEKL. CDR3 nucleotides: TGCGCCAGCAGCCAAAGAGTTGGGAGGGCATCTGGGGCCAACGTCCTGACTTTC. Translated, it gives CASSQRVGRASGANVLTF.

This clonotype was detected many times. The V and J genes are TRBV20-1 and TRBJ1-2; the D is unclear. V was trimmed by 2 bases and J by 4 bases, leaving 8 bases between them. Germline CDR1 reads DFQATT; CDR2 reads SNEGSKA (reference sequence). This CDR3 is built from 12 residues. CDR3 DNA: TGCAGTGCTAGACAGGAGGGCTATGGCTACACCTTC. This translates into CSARQEGYGYTF.

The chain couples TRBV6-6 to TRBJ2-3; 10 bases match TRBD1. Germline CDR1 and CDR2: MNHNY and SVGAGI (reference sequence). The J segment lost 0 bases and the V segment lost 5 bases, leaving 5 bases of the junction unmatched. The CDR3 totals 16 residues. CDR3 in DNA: TGTGCCAGCAGTGCCTGGGGACAGGGGAGCACAGATACGCAGTATTTT. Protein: CASSAWGQGSTDTQYF.